This T cell receptor beta chain was profiled in a study of cytomegalovirus exposure and HLA in healthy donors. The PCR ran on 60 Vbeta and 13 Jbeta primers. Only in-frame clones appear in the TCRdb table, and some are missing; sequencing was by immunoSEQ multiplex PCR. The sample holds under 140,000 clones; approximately 79% are singletons and the top ten take roughly 6.2%. To note about this clone: Antigen specificity is unknown.

The CDR3 is 17 amino acids. V was trimmed by 1 base and J by 6 bases, leaving 21 bases between them. The germline V gene has CDR1 SGHAT and CDR2 FQNNGV. Healthy bone marrow donors made up the cohort. General study points: Through in vitro validation, three CMV-associated chains were shown to be specific for CMV antigens. Later on, an analysis tied 15,000 to 20,000 TCR beta sequences to HLA alleles at 0.05 false discovery rate. The Asian-associated ancestry cluster reportedly had fewer N-insertions than the approximately 700-donor mean in a later analysis.

The sequence came from a man aged 25 to 40 in good health and CMV-seropositive. The sequenced material came from PBMCs. The gene calls are TRBV11-2 and TRBJ1-2, with D possibly being TRBD1 (6 bases). The CDR3 coding sequence is TGTGCCAGCAGCTTAGTTATTCCCACAGGGTCTGCCCATGGCTACACCTTC. This translates into CASSLVIPTGSAHGYTF.